This is a list of T cell receptor beta chains from one sample in a study of shared clonotypes between healthy human individuals. Sequencing used immunoSEQ multiplex PCR; TCRdb keeps in-frame clones, though not all of them. The data show under 2.5 million clones, about nine tenths seen once. Sequencing input: naive CD4+ T cells from PBMCs. Every receptor here comes from a man between 18 and 29 years old in good health. Some clones in this sample may be carry-over from other donors' samples. Each CDR3 is given with its conserved first and last residue. A D gene is named only where the DNA matches it firmly. Where a row states a size, it is once, few, many or the class of an expanded clone; other rows omit it.

DNA	CDR3	size	J	D	V
TGCGCCAGCAGCTCGCCCAGCGGGATCGATGAGCAGTTCTTC	CASSSPSGIDEQFF	-	TRBJ2-1	TRBD2	TRBV5-1
TGCGCCAGCAGCCAAGATGAACTAGCGGGAATCTCCTACAATGAGCAGTTCTTC	CASSQDELAGISYNEQFF	-	TRBJ2-1	TRBD2	TRBV4-1
TGTGCCAGCAGTGAACGGACGGACGAACAGCCCCAGCATTTT	CASSERTDEQPQHF	-	TRBJ1-5	-	TRBV2
TGCGCCAGCAGCTTGGGTAGCACAGATACGCAGTATTTT	CASSLGSTDTQYF	-	TRBJ2-3	-	TRBV5-1
TGTGCCAGCACGAGGGACAGGGAGACCCAGTACTTC	CASTRDRETQYF	once	TRBJ2-5	TRBD1	TRBV6-1
TGTGCCAGCAGCTCGGCCGGGTCAGCGCTGCCTAACTATGGCTACACCTTC	CASSSAGSALPNYGYTF	-	TRBJ1-2	-	TRBV5-8
TGTGCCAGAAGCTGCCTGGATCGGCTACGGCCCCAGCATTTT	CARSCLDRLRPQHF	few	TRBJ1-5	-	TRBV5-3
TGTGCCAGCAGTGGGACCCTTAACTCCTACGAGCAGTACTTC	CASSGTLNSYEQYF	-	TRBJ2-7	-	TRBV6-1
TGTGCCAGCAGCAGGACAGGGGAGAGCAATCAGCCCCAGCATTTT	CASSRTGESNQPQHF	-	TRBJ1-5	TRBD1	TRBV11-2
TGTGCCAGCTCACCACCGCTAGGGCCAGGGTGGTCGTACGAGCAGTACTTC	CASSPPLGPGWSYEQYF	-	TRBJ2-7	-	TRBV18
TGTGCCAGCAGCGCTAGGGGCTCCTACGAGCAGTACTTC	CASSARGSYEQYF	-	TRBJ2-7	-	TRBV9
TGTGCCAGCAGCTTTAGACAGGGCACAGATACGCAGTATTTT	CASSFRQGTDTQYF	once	TRBJ2-3	-	TRBV5-4
TGTGCCAGCAGAGGGGGGGCAGATACGCAGTATTTT	CASRGGADTQYF	-	TRBJ2-3	-	TRBV11-2
TGTGCCAGCAGGAGGAGGGGTTCGGGCGAGCAGTACTTC	CASRRRGSGEQYF	-	TRBJ2-7	-	TRBV2
TGTGCCAGCAGTGAAAACAGCGGGAGGGCAGAGGCAATGTTCTTC	CASSENSGRAEAMFF	-	TRBJ2-1	TRBD2	TRBV6-1
TGTGCCAGCTCACCGGCCCAGGGGAGCAATCAGCCCCAGCATTTT	CASSPAQGSNQPQHF	-	TRBJ1-5	-	TRBV18
TGTGCCAGCAGTCGGTCTGAAAAACTGTTTTTT	CASSRSEKLFF	-	TRBJ1-4	-	TRBV28
TGTGCCAGCAGCGTAGGACGCCAAGGGACCTACGAGCAGTACTTC	CASSVGRQGTYEQYF	once	TRBJ2-7	-	TRBV9
TGTGCCAGCAGTTACGACGGGTACGAGCAGTACTTC	CASSYDGYEQYF	-	TRBJ2-7	-	TRBV6-5
TGTGCCAGCAGCCCTCGAAAGACAGGGCCAAGCCAAAGAAACATTCAGTACTTC	CASSPRKTGPSQRNIQYF	-	TRBJ2-4	TRBD1	TRBV5-6
TGCAGTGCTAGCCGCAGGGATGAGCAGTTCTTC	CSASRRDEQFF	once	TRBJ2-1	-	TRBV20-1
TGTGCCAGCCCTGGTGCACAGGGTTGGTACGAGCAGTACTTC	CASPGAQGWYEQYF	-	TRBJ2-7	-	TRBV27
TGTGCCAGTTCTAACAGGGCCCCCCTACTATCCTCTGGAAACACCATATATTTT	CASSNRAPLLSSGNTIYF	-	TRBJ1-3	-	TRBV19
TGTGCCAGCAGCCAAAGTGGAATGAACACTGAAGCTTTCTTT	CASSQSGMNTEAFF	-	TRBJ1-1	-	TRBV4-2
TGTGCCAGCAGCTTGAGCAGGATCCGGGCCAACGTCCTGACTTTC	CASSLSRIRANVLTF	-	TRBJ2-6	-	TRBV5-6
TGTGCCAGCAGCTTAGGAGGGACTAGCGGGAGTTGGGACACCGGGGAGCTGTTTTTT	CASSLGGTSGSWDTGELFF	once	TRBJ2-2	TRBD2	TRBV13
TGTGCCAGCAGCGGGGGACTAGCGGGAGGCACCGGGGAGCTGTTTTTT	CASSGGLAGGTGELFF	-	TRBJ2-2	TRBD2	TRBV7-9
TGTGCCAGCAGCGCGACTTTTTACAATGAGCAGTTCTTC	CASSATFYNEQFF	-	TRBJ2-1	-	TRBV9
TGCGCCAGCAGCTTGATGAGGGACAACACAGATACGCAGTATTTT	CASSLMRDNTDTQYF	-	TRBJ2-3	-	TRBV5-1
TGTGCCAGCCTTGAGAGGCAGGTACCTGAAGCTTTCTTT	CASLERQVPEAFF	-	TRBJ1-1	-	TRBV28
TGTGCCAGCAGTTCCGAGGGTACCTCTATGAAGCAGTACTTC	CASSSEGTSMKQYF	-	TRBJ2-7	-	TRBV6-6
TGTGCCAGCAGTACTCCCATCGGGAGTGCGAACACTGAAGCTTTCTTT	CASSTPIGSANTEAFF	-	TRBJ1-1	-	TRBV28
TGCGCCAGCAGCTTGGGACAGTCTGGAAACACCATATATTTT	CASSLGQSGNTIYF	-	TRBJ1-3	-	TRBV5-1
TGCAGTGCTGTGAAGAACACTGAAGCTTTCTTT	CSAVKNTEAFF	-	TRBJ1-1	-	TRBV20-1
TGTGCCAGCAAGGAAGGGGGAACGAGGGGAAACACCATATATTTT	CASKEGGTRGNTIYF	few	TRBJ1-3	-	TRBV11-2
TGTGCCAGCAGCTTAGTAGGGGGAACTAGCACAGATACGCAGTATTTT	CASSLVGGTSTDTQYF	-	TRBJ2-3	-	TRBV11-2
TGTGCCAGCAGCCTAGGACAACTAGCCAAAAACATTCAGTACTTC	CASSLGQLAKNIQYF	-	TRBJ2-4	-	TRBV5-6
TGTGCCAGCAGTTACCCGGGGCCTTTTTCAGCTCATCAGCCCCAGCATTTT	CASSYPGPFSAHQPQHF	-	TRBJ1-5	-	TRBV28
TGCGCCAGCAGTCCGACAGGGGGTAACACTGAAGCTTTCTTT	CASSPTGGNTEAFF	-	TRBJ1-1	TRBD1	TRBV5-1
TGTGCCAGCAGCTTATTGACGGGACAGGGATACTACGAGCAGTACTTC	CASSLLTGQGYYEQYF	-	TRBJ2-7	TRBD1	TRBV7-8
TGCGCCAGCAGCAGAGATCCGGCGAGCTCCTACAATGAGCAGTTCTTC	CASSRDPASSYNEQFF	-	TRBJ2-1	-	TRBV5-1
TGCGCCATTCGGGGACTAGCGGGAGGCCAAGGTGTCCACGAGCAGTACTTC	CAIRGLAGGQGVHEQYF	-	TRBJ2-7	TRBD2	TRBV10-1
TGCGCCAGCAGCCAAGATTTCTCTAGCTCCTACGAGCAGTACTTC	CASSQDFSSSYEQYF	-	TRBJ2-7	-	TRBV4-1
TGTGCCAGCAGTCCTAGCGTAGAGACCCAGTACTTC	CASSPSVETQYF	-	TRBJ2-5	-	TRBV28
TGTGCCAGCAGCCAGGCGGATACGCAGTATTTT	CASSQADTQYF	-	TRBJ2-3	-	TRBV7-2
TGTGCCAGCAGTCCCACAGGGGCAACTAATGAAAAACTGTTTTTT	CASSPTGATNEKLFF	few	TRBJ1-4	TRBD1	TRBV28
TGTGCCAGTAGTATTGTGGGGATGGCATATGGCTACACCTTC	CASSIVGMAYGYTF	-	TRBJ1-2	-	TRBV19
TGTGCCAGCAGACCTCCCGGGGCCGGACCAGATACGCAGTATTTT	CASRPPGAGPDTQYF	-	TRBJ2-3	-	TRBV28
TGCGCCAGCAGCCAGGGACAGGCGGAAGAGACCCAGTACTTC	CASSQGQAEETQYF	once	TRBJ2-5	TRBD1	TRBV5-1
TGTGCCAGCACCAAGACAGGGATGAACACTGAAGCTTTCTTT	CASTKTGMNTEAFF	-	TRBJ1-1	TRBD1	TRBV9